The 22 T cell receptor beta chains reported below all come from one sample, sequenced in a study of cytomegalovirus exposure and HLA in healthy donors. PCR involved 60 Vbeta and 13 Jbeta primers. Profiling relied on immunoSEQ multiplex PCR, and the TCRdb table lists in-frame clones only, not all of them. The data hold 65,000 or so clones, with about 78% observed a single time. The sample taken for sequencing was PBMCs. Source of these receptors: a girl aged 5-17 years in good health and CMV-seropositive.

This chain links TRBV6-4 with TRBJ2-2; 8 bases line up with TRBD2. Per germline, CDR1 MRHNA and CDR2 SNTAGT. V lost 4 bases, J lost 2 bases, and 6 bases stayed unmatched. This CDR3 spans 16 amino acids. The CDR3 spells CASSVSAGVNTGELFF. The CDR3 nucleotides are TGTGCCAGCAGTGTCTCAGCGGGGGTCAACACCGGGGAGCTGTTTTTT.

The sample holds a few counts of this clone. The CDR3, as DNA: TGCGCCAGCAGCCTAGGGGTGATGAACACTGAAGCTTTCTTT. Translating gives CASSLGVMNTEAFF. This sequence joins TRBV4-1 and TRBJ1-1; possible D gene TRBD1, 5 bases. CDR1 is MGHRA, CDR2 YSYEKL, per germline. The V end lost 4 bases, the J end lost 0 bases, and 9 bases lay between the germline ends. This CDR3 has 14 residues.

For this clone: Lacking the conserved final phenylalanine or tryptophan, this CDR3 likely reflects a read error. This chain joins TRBV10-2 and TRBJ1-1; D call uncertain. The CDR3 spans 13 residues. V dropped 6 bases and J dropped 2 bases, with 10 bases sitting between them. In germline, CDR1 is WSHSY, CDR2 SAAADI. The CDR3 loop is CASSVRENTEAFV. The CDR3 nucleotides are TGCGCCAGCAGCGTGCGGGAAAACACTGAAGCTTTCGTT.

The chain joins TRBV7-9 to TRBJ2-7, with 7 bases that match TRBD1. The CDR3 runs 15 residues. CDR1 is SEHNR, CDR2 FQNEAQ, per germline (reference sequence). V trimming: 3 bases; J trimming: 2 bases; junction bases outside the gene matches: 7. CDR3 loop: CASSFWTGTPYEQYF. In nucleotides, the CDR3 is TGTGCCAGCAGCTTCTGGACAGGCACGCCCTACGAGCAGTACTTC.

This chain links TRBV5-1 with TRBJ2-1, with 8 nucleotides matching TRBD1. V dropped 4 bases and J dropped 5; count of bases not matched to a gene: 11. The CDR3 has 16 residues. Germline loops: CDR1 SGHRS, CDR2 YFSETQ. The chain's CDR3 is CASSRQGPLGDNEQFF. The CDR3 region has the DNA TGCGCCAGCAGCAGACAGGGGCCTCTCGGGGACAATGAGCAGTTCTTC.

The chain recombines TRBV30 with TRBJ2-3; 9 positions match TRBD2. Germline CDR1 GTSNPN, CDR2 SVGIG (reference sequence). V gave up 0 bases and J gave up 4 bases; unmatched junction bases: 8. The CDR3 length is 16 residues. The CDR3 is CAWSVRRGGVPDTQYF. The CDR3 region has the DNA TGTGCCTGGAGTGTAAGGCGGGGGGGGGTCCCAGATACGCAGTATTTT.

The chain carries TRBV5-1 and TRBJ1-6; tentatively, D is TRBD1 (6 bases). This CDR3 region has 14 residues. Germline CDR1 reads SGHRS; CDR2 reads YFSETQ. The V and J ends lost 4 bases and 6 bases respectively, with 11 bases between them. CDR3 region: CASSPGTPNSPLHF. DNA for the CDR3: TGCGCCAGCAGCCCGGGGACACCTAATTCACCCCTCCACTTT.

The chain employs TRBV5-1 and TRBJ2-5; 8 bases map to TRBD1. Trimming removed 5 bases from V and 4 bases from J; junction bases left unmatched: 16. Germline V gene sequence: CDR1 SGHRS, CDR2 YFSETQ. The length of the CDR3 is 17 residues. In DNA form, the CDR3 reads TGCGCCAGCAGTTCCCTACCGCGGACAGGGTGGGGAGAGACCCAGTACTTC. It encodes CASSSLPRTGWGETQYF.

The chain is built from TRBV7-9 and TRBJ1-2, with 7 bases identical to TRBD1. V was clipped by 6 bases and J by 5 bases; unmatched bases: 9. The CDR3 is 14 residues long. CDR1 is SEHNR, CDR2 FQNEAQ, per germline (reference sequence). CDR3 protein: CASRPEGAQYGYTF. CDR3 DNA: TGTGCCAGCAGGCCCGAGGGGGCGCAGTATGGCTACACCTTC. The entire variable domain, with the rest obtained from reference TRBV7-9 and TRBJ1-2, is as follows: DTGVSQNPRHKITKRGQNVTFRCDPISEHNRLYWYRQTLGQGPEFLTYFQNEAQLEKSRLLSDRFSAERPKGSFSTLEIQRTEQGDSAMYLCASRPEGAQYGYTFGSGTRLTVV.

This clone has more than one count but fewer than ten. CDR3 sequence: CASSLGQSYEQYF. In nucleotides, the CDR3 is TGCGCCAGCAGCCTGGGACAGAGCTACGAGCAGTACTTC. V and J are TRBV5-1 and TRBJ2-7; 7 nucleotides match TRBD1. The CDR3 length is 13 residues. The J segment lost 3 bases and the V segment lost 4 bases, leaving 4 bases of the junction unmatched. Germline-derived CDR1 and CDR2 are SGHRS and YFSETQ.

The CDR3 region has the DNA TGTGCCAGCAGCCACCCCGACAGGCCTATGAACACTGAAGCTTTCTTT. Encoded protein: CASSHPDRPMNTEAFF. V is TRBV4-2 and J is TRBJ1-1, with D tentatively TRBD1 (6 bases). Germline V CDR1 and CDR2: LGHNA, YNFKEQ. V was cut by 3 bases and J by 0 bases, with 14 bases left in between. This CDR3 region has 16 residues.

This clone was counted a single time. V and J are TRBV5-1 and TRBJ1-5, with TRBD1 matching over 8 bases. The CDR3 spans 15 residues. V shed 3 bases and J 2 bases; nucleotides not matched to a gene: 4. Germline loops: CDR1 SGHRS, CDR2 YFSETQ. The CDR3 region is CASSYTTGGNQPQHF. CDR3 DNA sequence: TGCGCCAGCAGCTACACGACAGGGGGCAATCAGCCCCAGCATTTT.

The genes are TRBV10-3 and TRBJ2-1, with a tentative D call TRBD1 (5 bases). Trimming took off 1 base at V and 6 bases at J, with 13 bases between the two ends. In germline, CDR1 is ENHRY, CDR2 SYGVKD. This CDR3 region has 15 residues. Here the CDR3 reads CAISELAERGNEQFF. The CDR3 DNA reads TGTGCCATCAGTGAGTTGGCGGAAAGGGGCAATGAGCAGTTCTTC.

The chain uses TRBV11-3 and TRBJ2-5, with 14 bases aligning to TRBD2. Trimming at V came to 5 bases and at J to 5 bases, leaving 13 bases not matched to a gene. The CDR3 has 18 residues. The germline V gene encodes CDR1 SGHNT and CDR2 YENEEA. The CDR3 region is CASSLGTSGSPGEETQYF. The CDR3 DNA reads as TGTGCCAGCAGCCTTGGGACTAGCGGGAGTCCGGGGGAGGAGACCCAGTACTTC. Combining the CDR3 with reference TRBV11-3 and TRBJ2-5 gives the whole variable domain EAGVVQSPRYKIIEKKQPVAFWCNPISGHNTLYWYLQNLGQGPELLIRYENEEAVDDSQLPKDRFSAERLKGVDSTLKIQPAELGDSAVYLCASSLGTSGSPGEETQYFGPGTRLLVL.

CDR3 DNA: TGTGCCAGCAGTGGGGACAGAAGCAATCAGCCCCAGCATTTT. Residues: CASSGDRSNQPQHF. The V call is TRBV25-1, the J call TRBJ1-5; 7 positions agree with TRBD1. The germline CDR1 and CDR2 sequences are MGHDK and SYGVNS. With V trimmed by 4 bases and J by 1 base, 1 base remained unmatched. CDR3 size: 14 residues.

The rearrangement links TRBV5-4 to TRBJ2-5, with 7 bases matching TRBD2. CDR1 and CDR2 from the germline V gene are SGHNT and YYREEE (reference sequence). V was pared by 2 bases and J by 1 base, with 5 bases of the junction left unmatched. The CDR3 has 15 amino acids. CDR3 in amino acids: CASSLLAGSQETQYF. In nucleotides, the CDR3 is TGTGCCAGCAGCTTATTAGCGGGCTCCCAAGAGACCCAGTACTTC.

This chain uses TRBV2 with TRBJ2-3, with 8 bases that match TRBD2. Trimming took 5 bases from V and 3 from J; bases not matched to a gene: 13. The CDR3 has 17 amino acids. Germline values: CDR1 SNHLY, CDR2 FYNNEI. The CDR3 reads CASSPVPAGVVTDTQYF. CDR3 bases: TGTGCCAGCAGTCCAGTTCCAGCGGGGGTCGTGACAGATACGCAGTATTTT. Using reference TRBV2 and TRBJ2-3 for the parts outside the CDR3, the full variable domain is EPEVTQTPSHQVTQMGQEVILRCVPISNHLYFYWYRQILGQKVEFLVSFYNNEISEKSEIFDDQFSVERPDGSNFTLKIRSTKLEDSAMYFCASSPVPAGVVTDTQYFGPGTRLTVL.

The chain has TRBV5-1 and TRBJ2-1; a weak D match, TRBD1 (7 bases). CDR1 is SGHRS and CDR2 is YFSETQ in the germline V gene. The CDR3 covers 15 residues. V was pared by 2 bases and J by 7 bases, with 16 bases between. CDR3 nucleotide sequence: TGCGCCAGCAGCTTTACAGGGGCCGCGGGGAATGAGCAGTTCTTC. Amino acid sequence: CASSFTGAAGNEQFF.

V gene TRBV6-5 combines with J gene TRBJ2-7; weak D call: TRBD1 (6 bases). From germline, CDR1 is MNHEY and CDR2 SVGAGI. V was shortened by 2 bases and J by 4 bases, with 9 bases between the two germline ends. The CDR3 contains 13 residues. The CDR3 loop reads CASSYRDKYEQYF. The CDR3 bases are TGTGCCAGCAGTTACAGGGACAAGTACGAGCAGTACTTC.

The CDR3 sequence is CASSLAPRGEQYF. CDR3 DNA: TGTGCCAGCAGTTTAGCACCAAGGGGGGAGCAGTACTTC. The rearrangement links TRBV27 to TRBJ2-7, with D possibly matching TRBD1 (6 bases). CDR1 MNHEY and CDR2 SMNVEV come from the germline V gene (reference sequence). The CDR3 has 13 amino acids. V shed 2 bases and J shed 7 bases, with 12 bases lying between them.

This clone was picked up many times. The V gene is TRBV19, the J gene TRBJ2-1; no firm D call. This CDR3 contains 12 residues. V gave up 3 bases and J gave up 7 bases, with 7 bases separating them. Germline loops: CDR1 LNHDA, CDR2 SQIVND (reference sequence). The CDR3 region is CASSIPGNEQFF. CDR3 coding DNA: TGTGCCAGTAGTATCCCCGGGAATGAGCAGTTCTTC.

The rearrangement uses TRBV7-2 and TRBJ2-7; D call uncertain. This CDR3 has 14 residues. Trimming took off 1 base at V and 4 bases at J, with 11 bases between the two ends. Looked up from germline, CDR1 is SGHTA and CDR2 is FQGNSA. The CDR3 spells CASSLERYNYEQYF. Here the CDR3 DNA reads TGTGCCAGCAGCTTAGAACGATACAATTACGAGCAGTACTTC.